This T cell receptor beta chain was sequenced in a study of blood T cell repertoires in COVID-19. CDR1 and CDR2 from the germline V gene are GTSNPN and SVGIG (reference sequence). V shed 0 bases and J 2 bases; nucleotides not matched to a gene: 7. The CDR3 contains 15 residues. Method: immunoSEQ multiplex PCR; TCRdb's copy keeps in-frame clones and lacks some. The data contain hundreds of thousands of clones, 90% of them singletons. Study members were between about 18 and 100 years old and lived in some 26 US regions. Cohort allocation depended upon clinical history that participants reported. The sequenced sample consisted of PBMCs or T cells enriched from blood (not recorded which). This chain connects TRBV30 to TRBJ2-7; 7 positions match TRBD1. The receptor's source is a man between 25 and 39 years old who had been exposed to COVID-19. The CDR3 DNA reads as TGTGCCTGGAGTGTTTTAGGGGGCACCGCCTACGAGCAGTACTTC. It encodes CAWSVLGGTAYEQYF.